This TCR beta chain was found in a study of blood T cell repertoires in COVID-19. Study in general: The United States, Italy and Spain supplied acute and convalescent COVID-19 samples. From T cells, B-cell-depleted T cells, or PBMCs came the material, which was cDNA or gDNA.

Sequencing was performed with immunoSEQ multiplex PCR; in TCRdb, only in-frame clones are kept and a portion is missing. The profile shows some 83,000 clones, 82% of them singletons. J was trimmed by 1 base and V by 5 bases; bases with no gene match: 5. The CDR3 runs 15 residues. Looked up from germline, CDR1 is SGHAT and CDR2 is FQDESV (reference sequence). The sample taken for sequencing was peripheral blood. This chain joins TRBV11-1 and TRBJ2-3, with TRBD2 matching over 8 bases. The sequence was collected from a human donor in a cohort sampled during active COVID-19. The CDR3 DNA sequence: TGTGCCAGCAGCCAAGGGACTAGACGCACAGATACGCAGTATTTT. Protein: CASSQGTRRTDTQYF.